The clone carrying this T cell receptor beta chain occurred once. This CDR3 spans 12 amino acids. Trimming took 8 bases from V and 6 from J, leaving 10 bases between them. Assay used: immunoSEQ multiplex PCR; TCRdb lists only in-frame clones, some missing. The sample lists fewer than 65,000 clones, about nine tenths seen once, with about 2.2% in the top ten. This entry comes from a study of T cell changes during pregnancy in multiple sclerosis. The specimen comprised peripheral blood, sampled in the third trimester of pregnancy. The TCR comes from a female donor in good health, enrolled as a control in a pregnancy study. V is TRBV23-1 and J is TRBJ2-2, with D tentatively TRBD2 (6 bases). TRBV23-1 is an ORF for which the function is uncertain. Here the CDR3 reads CASPREAGELFF. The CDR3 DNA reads TGCGCCAGCCCTAGGGAGGCCGGGGAGCTGTTTTTT.